This TCR beta chain was identified in a study of blood T cell repertoires in COVID-19. Study in general: Both acute and convalescent COVID-19 samples were obtained from the United States, Italy and Spain. Sample material is recorded as cDNA or gDNA derived from T cells, B-cell-depleted T cells, or PBMCs.

Trimming left V 4 bases short and J 4 bases short, with 14 bases between. The CDR3 consists of 14 residues. CDR1 and CDR2 (germline): MDHEN, SYDVKM. This clone showed up just a few times. In the same sample, other DNA sequences code for this CDR3. Study processing details: Reference gene primers were amplified, and this amplification served to estimate nucleated cell counts. Measured with immunoSEQ multiplex PCR; TCRdb has only the in-frame clones, and not every one. The V and J calls and clone size were taken over from that table, and D and trimming were inferred from the DNA. In the table there are roughly 58,000 clones, roughly 80% of which are singletons.

The source is a man aged 65-85 years with active COVID-19. V usage is TRBV28 and J usage is TRBJ2-7, with TRBD1 as a possible D gene (6 bases). Sequencing used peripheral blood. CDR3 region: CASSSSRGLYEQYF. CDR3 sequence (DNA): TGTGCCAGCAGTTCTTCCAGGGGTCTTTACGAGCAGTACTTC.